Shown below are 27 T cell receptor beta chains from a single sample sequenced in a study of blood T cell repertoires in COVID-19. The table came from immunoSEQ multiplex PCR; TCRdb's copy has only in-frame clones and leaves some out. The sample carries tens of thousands of clones, around four fifths recorded once. The sample was peripheral blood. These receptors came from a woman aged 55 to 70 with acute or convalescent COVID-19.

V and J are TRBV7-3 and TRBJ1-6; D is possibly TRBD1 (5 bases). Germline V lookup: CDR1 SGHTA, CDR2 FQGTGA. V lost 1 base and J 5 bases, leaving 12 bases between the germline ends. This CDR3 spans 16 amino acids. The CDR3 DNA reads as TGTGCCAGCAGCTTAAATTCCCCAGGGAATAATTCACCCCTCCACTTT. The encoded protein is CASSLNSPGNNSPLHF.

The chain employs TRBV5-6 and TRBJ2-3, with 8 bases matching TRBD1. V shed 1 base and J 0 bases; nucleotides not matched to a gene: 7. Germline CDR1 and CDR2: SGHDT and YYEEEE. The CDR3 runs to 17 residues. The CDR3 DNA follows: TGTGCCAGCAGCTTGCCGGGCAGGGGGCGTAGCACAGATACGCAGTATTTT. Its protein product is CASSLPGRGRSTDTQYF.

The V and J genes are TRBV27 and TRBJ1-2; D may be TRBD1 (5 bases). V was shortened by 6 bases and J by 2 bases, with 22 bases between the two germline ends. The CDR3 is 17 amino acids. Germline loops: CDR1 MNHEY, CDR2 SMNVEV (reference sequence). CDR3 sequence (DNA): TGTGCCAGCAGCCTAGAGGGAGGGGTGAGAGGAAACTATGGCTACACCTTC. Residues: CASSLEGGVRGNYGYTF.

There are a few counts of this clone. The rearrangement uses TRBV19 and TRBJ1-1, with D maybe TRBD1 (5 bases). Trimming took 5 bases from V and 10 from J, leaving 11 bases between them. Looked up from germline, CDR1 is LNHDA and CDR2 is SQIVND (reference sequence). The length of the CDR3 is 11 residues. The CDR3 sequence: CASSAGQGAFF. The CDR3 bases are TGTGCCAGTAGTGCGGGGCAGGGAGCTTTCTTT. The variable domain in full, with the rest retrieved from reference TRBV19 and TRBJ1-1, is DGGITQSPKYLFRKEGQNVTLSCEQNLNHDAMYWYRQDPGQGLRLIYYSQIVNDFQKGDIAEGYSVSREKKESFPLTVTSAQKNPTAFYLCASSAGQGAFFGQGTRLTVV.

This chain links TRBV6-5 with TRBJ2-7, with 8 positions matching TRBD1. Trimming cost V 6 bases and J 5 bases; bases outside gene matches: 15. Germline V CDR1 and CDR2: MNHEY, SVGAGI. The CDR3 length is 16 residues. CDR3 nucleotides: TGTGCCAGCAGGTACGGTCGACAGGGGAGGTACGACGAGCAGTACTTC. Protein sequence: CASRYGRQGRYDEQYF.

The chain joins TRBV6-5 to TRBJ2-5; 8 nucleotides line up with TRBD2. This CDR3 spans 16 amino acids. Germline CDR1 is MNHEY and CDR2 is SVGAGI. Trimming cost V 2 bases and J 0 bases; bases outside gene matches: 5. DNA for the CDR3: TGTGCCAGCAGTTACGGACTAGCTTGGTACCAAGAGACCCAGTACTTC. Amino acid sequence: CASSYGLAWYQETQYF.

CDR3 amino acids: CASSLEIGGYQPQHF. DNA of the CDR3: TGTGCCAGCAGCTTAGAGATAGGGGGCTATCAGCCCCAGCATTTT. This sequence joins TRBV7-2 and TRBJ1-5; TRBD1 agrees at 7 bases. The V segment lost 1 base and the J segment 5 bases; nucleotides outside the gene matches: 5. CDR1 and CDR2 (germline): SGHTA, FQGNSA. This CDR3 region has 15 residues.

This chain links TRBV19 with TRBJ1-5, with D tentatively TRBD1 (6 bases). CDR3 length equals 20 residues. V dropped 6 bases and J dropped 2 bases, with 29 bases sitting between them. The germline gives CDR1 LNHDA, CDR2 SQIVND (reference sequence). CDR3 loop: CASRPRAPGVGLMGNQPQHF. In DNA, the CDR3 is TGTGCCAGTAGGCCCCGGGCCCCAGGGGTTGGGCTTATGGGCAATCAGCCCCAGCATTTT.

V is TRBV7-2 and J is TRBJ1-6; possible D gene TRBD1, 5 bases. CDR3 length: 14 residues. CDR1 is SGHTA, CDR2 FQGNSA, per germline. With 4 bases removed from V and 14 bases from J, the gap between germline ends came to 18 bases. The CDR3 protein is CASSSGTHGEALHF. For the CDR3, the DNA is TGTGCCAGCAGCTCGGGGACCCACGGGGAGGCCCTCCACTTT. The full variable domain, rest sourced from reference TRBV7-2 and TRBJ1-6, is GAGVSQSPSNKVTEKGKDVELRCDPISGHTALYWYRQSLGQGLEFLIYFQGNSAPDKSGLPSDRFSAERTGGSVSTLTIQRTQQEDSAVYLCASSSGTHGEALHFGNGTRLTVT.

This clone has a handful of counts. The rearrangement joins TRBV19 to TRBJ2-7; 10 nucleotides match TRBD1. Trimming took 5 bases from V and 2 from J; bases not matched to a gene: 9. The germline CDR1 and CDR2 sequences are LNHDA and SQIVND (reference sequence). The length of the CDR3 is 16 residues. The DNA of the CDR3 is TGTGCCAGTAGTCCGTACGGCGGGACAGGGGCCTACGAGCAGTACTTC. It specifies CASSPYGGTGAYEQYF.

The chain is built from TRBV19 and TRBJ1-2, with D uncertain. Trimming pared 1 base from V and 4 bases from J, leaving 4 bases between. CDR1 LNHDA and CDR2 SQIVND come from the germline V gene (reference sequence). The CDR3 totals 12 residues. The CDR3 DNA is TGTGCCAGTAGTATAGCCGGCTATGGCTACACCTTC. Encoded protein: CASSIAGYGYTF.

The rearrangement uses TRBV7-6 and TRBJ2-1; 7 bases map to TRBD2. Trimming at V came to 3 bases and at J to 10 bases, leaving 12 bases not matched to a gene. This CDR3 comprises 15 residues. The germline CDR1 and CDR2 sequences are SGHVS and FNYEAQ. The CDR3 DNA is TGTGCCAGCAGCTTCGCTAGCGGCCCCATGGGGGAGCAGTTCTTC. It specifies CASSFASGPMGEQFF.

The chain uses TRBV27 and TRBJ2-7; TRBD1 might be the D (5 bases). From germline, CDR1 is MNHEY and CDR2 SMNVEV (reference sequence). V was cut by 2 bases and J by 0 bases, with 5 bases left in between. The CDR3 is 13 residues long. The CDR3 sequence: CASSLQGSYEQYF. As DNA, the CDR3 is TGTGCCAGCAGTTTACAGGGCTCCTACGAGCAGTACTTC.

J is TRBJ1-3 and V is TRBV5-1, with D unresolved. The length of the CDR3 is 14 residues. Trimming cost V 4 bases and J 3 bases, with 11 bases left between them. Germline CDR1 SGHRS, CDR2 YFSETQ. The CDR3 reads CASSPGGLGNTIYF. Written as DNA, the CDR3 is TGCGCCAGCAGCCCGGGCGGACTTGGAAACACCATATATTTT.

This rearrangement joins TRBV5-1 to TRBJ2-6, with TRBD1 matching 7 bases. Germline CDR1 reads SGHRS; CDR2 reads YFSETQ. The CDR3 has 18 amino acids. V dropped 2 bases and J dropped 0; count of bases not matched to a gene: 8. Written as DNA, the CDR3 is TGCGCCAGCAGCTTCCCACAGGGGACGAACTCTGGGGCCAACGTCCTGACTTTC. Translated, it gives CASSFPQGTNSGANVLTF.

This chain joins TRBV6-5 and TRBJ1-6; no clear D. This CDR3 comprises 15 residues. Germline CDR1 is MNHEY and CDR2 is SVGAGI. V lost 7 bases to trimming and J lost 2 bases, with 12 bases between them. The CDR3 DNA reads as TGTGCCAGCAATCCAGCACAGACCTATAATTCACCCCTCCACTTT. Translated, it gives CASNPAQTYNSPLHF.

The DNA of the CDR3 is TGTGCCAGCAGTTTTAGAGGGGGCTCCTACAATGAGCAGTTCTTC. The encoded protein is CASSFRGGSYNEQFF. This chain uses TRBV27 with TRBJ2-1; tentative D call: TRBD1 (6 bases). Trimming took off 3 bases at V and 0 bases at J, with 9 bases between the two ends. Germline V lookup: CDR1 MNHEY, CDR2 SMNVEV (reference sequence). There are 15 residues in the CDR3.

V and J are TRBV24-1 and TRBJ1-5, with D unclear. V shed 7 bases and J shed 0 bases, with 9 bases lying between them. The CDR3 is made up of 14 amino acids. Germline CDR1 and CDR2: KGHDR and SFDVKD. CDR3 DNA sequence: TGTGCCACCAGCCACCGCGATAGCAATCAGCCCCAGCATTTT. Translating gives CATSHRDSNQPQHF.

The chain links TRBV19 to TRBJ1-2; 9 positions match TRBD1. The J segment lost 4 bases and the V segment lost 9 bases, leaving 6 bases of the junction unmatched. The CDR3 consists of 13 residues. Looked up from germline, CDR1 is LNHDA and CDR2 is SQIVND (reference sequence). The CDR3 is CASRDRESYGYTF. The CDR3 coding sequence is TGTGCCAGCCGGGACAGGGAATCCTATGGCTACACCTTC.

The V gene is TRBV27, the J gene TRBJ1-1, with 9 bases matching TRBD1. The CDR3 covers 12 residues. Germline lookup yields CDR1 MNHEY and CDR2 SMNVEV (reference sequence). V lost 2 bases to trimming and J lost 11 bases; unmatched junction nucleotides: 3. In DNA form, the CDR3 reads TGTGCCAGCAGTTTACTGGACAGGGGTGCTTTCTTT. It codes for CASSLLDRGAFF.

The chain couples TRBV6-4 to TRBJ1-5, with D possibly TRBD1 on 6 matching bases. Germline assignment: CDR1 MRHNA and CDR2 SNTAGT. The CDR3 extends over 13 amino acids. The V end was cut by 5 bases, the J end by 7 bases, with 12 bases between. CDR3 loop: CASSMEQGQPQHF. In DNA, the CDR3 is TGTGCCAGCAGTATGGAACAGGGACAGCCCCAGCATTTT.

This clone was seen once. This rearrangement joins TRBV7-2 to TRBJ2-1, with TRBD2 matching 8 bases. With V trimmed by 5 bases and J by 12 bases, 9 bases remained unmatched. The CDR3 loop spans 13 amino acids. The V gene's germline CDR1 is SGHTA and CDR2 FQGNSA. The DNA of the CDR3 is TGTGCCAGCAGCCCGAGCGGGAGCTTCGTGCAGTTCTTC. Its translation: CASSPSGSFVQFF.

The chain carries TRBV30 and TRBJ1-2; D is unclear. The CDR3 has 15 amino acids. Germline V lookup: CDR1 GTSNPN, CDR2 SVGIG (reference sequence). Deletions cut 2 bases from V and 2 bases from J, with 15 bases between. The CDR3: CAWSYARFPNYGYTF. CDR3 nucleotide sequence: TGTGCCTGGAGTTACGCCAGATTCCCAAACTATGGCTACACCTTC.

V and J are TRBV19 and TRBJ2-3, with unresolved D. The CDR3 runs to 16 residues. Between the trimmed V and J ends, which lost 3 bases and 0 bases, there was a span of 13 bases. CDR1 is LNHDA and CDR2 is SQIVND in the germline V gene (reference sequence). CDR3 bases: TGTGCCAGTAGTATTGGTTCCGTAACTAGCACAGATACGCAGTATTTT. It is translated as CASSIGSVTSTDTQYF.

The rearrangement uses TRBV18 and TRBJ1-3; D not resolved. The CDR3 has 14 residues. Germline V lookup: CDR1 KGHSH, CDR2 LQKENI. V was trimmed by 1 base and J by 0 bases, leaving 4 bases between them. CDR3 sequence (DNA): TGTGCCAGCTCACCACGTAGCTCTGGAAACACCATATATTTT. It encodes CASSPRSSGNTIYF.

V is TRBV9 and J is TRBJ2-2; 8 positions match TRBD1. The CDR3 contains 14 residues. The germline V gene encodes CDR1 SGDLS and CDR2 YYNGEE. The ends lost 3 bases at V and 6 bases at J; junction bases unmatched: 4. The CDR3 DNA reads TGTGCCAGCAGCGCAACAGGGGGTGCCGGGGAGCTGTTTTTT. It encodes CASSATGGAGELFF.

The chain is built from TRBV3-1 (or the pseudogene TRBV3-2) and TRBJ1-2; TRBD1 agrees at 9 bases. Per germline, CDR1 LGHDT and CDR2 YNNKEL (reference sequence). The CDR3 sequence is 16 residues long. With 1 base clipped from V and 7 bases from J, the junction kept 10 bases outside the gene matches. CDR3 region: CASSQASGTGKIGYTF. In nucleotides, the CDR3 is TGTGCCAGCAGCCAAGCCTCCGGGACAGGGAAGATTGGCTACACCTTC.